The source of this T cell receptor beta chain is a study of human thymus T cells. The study used thymus tissue resected during corrective heart surgery. Germline values: CDR1 SGHNT, CDR2 YYREEE (reference sequence). The ends were cut back, 1 base at V and 3 bases at J, with 6 bases in the middle. CDR3 size: 13 residues. The repertoire was sequenced with immunoSEQ multiplex PCR; TCRdb's copy has only in-frame clones and lacks some. The data show 120,000 or so clones, with approximately 96% seen just once and around 0.025% held by the top ten. The sequencing sample was made of thymus tissue. The chain links TRBV5-4 to TRBJ2-3; D is ambiguous. The sequence was collected from a boy under three years old with a congenital heart defect but otherwise immunologically healthy. CDR3 coding DNA: TGTGCCAGCAGCTTGTCGACGACAGATACGCAGTATTTT. Translation: CASSLSTTDTQYF.